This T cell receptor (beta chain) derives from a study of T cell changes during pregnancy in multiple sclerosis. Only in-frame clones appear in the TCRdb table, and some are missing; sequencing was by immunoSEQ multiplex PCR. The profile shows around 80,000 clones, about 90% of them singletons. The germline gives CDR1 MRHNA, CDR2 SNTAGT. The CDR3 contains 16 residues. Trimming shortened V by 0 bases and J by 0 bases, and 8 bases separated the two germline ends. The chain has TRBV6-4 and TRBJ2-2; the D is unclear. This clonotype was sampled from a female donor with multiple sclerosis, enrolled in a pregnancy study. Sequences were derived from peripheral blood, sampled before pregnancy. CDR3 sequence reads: CASSDSASSNTGELFF. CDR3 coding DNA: TGTGCCAGCAGTGACTCAGCTAGTTCGAACACCGGGGAGCTGTTTTTT.